This T cell receptor (beta chain) was identified in a study of T-cell memory formation after mild COVID-19. One entry per CDR3 protein results from TCRdb running MiXCR on the 5' RACE reads. The sample lists under 250,000 distinct CDR3 sequences, over 9% occurring once. The CDR3 extends over 14 amino acids. The V gene's germline CDR1 is SEHNR and CDR2 FQNEAQ (reference sequence). V shed 5 bases and J shed 10 bases, with 18 bases lying between them. In this sample, this clonotype turned up many times. The chain employs TRBV7-9 and TRBJ2-1, with unresolved D. Input material: PBMCs or a T cell subset sorted from them (not recorded which). This sequence was found in a young man who had mild COVID-19 (a few samples of this study predate the infection). Cell type and time point are not known. DNA of the CDR3: TGTGCCAGCAGCCCGGTTTCGGCATCCGGCGAGCAGTTCTTC. Its protein is CASSPVSASGEQFF. Complete variable domain (other parts from reference TRBV7-9 and TRBJ2-1): DTGVSQNPRHKITKRGQNVTFRCDPISEHNRLYWYRQTLGQGPEFLTYFQNEAQLEKSRLLSDRFSAERPKGSFSTLEIQRTEQGDSAMYLCASSPVSASGEQFFGPGTRLTVL.